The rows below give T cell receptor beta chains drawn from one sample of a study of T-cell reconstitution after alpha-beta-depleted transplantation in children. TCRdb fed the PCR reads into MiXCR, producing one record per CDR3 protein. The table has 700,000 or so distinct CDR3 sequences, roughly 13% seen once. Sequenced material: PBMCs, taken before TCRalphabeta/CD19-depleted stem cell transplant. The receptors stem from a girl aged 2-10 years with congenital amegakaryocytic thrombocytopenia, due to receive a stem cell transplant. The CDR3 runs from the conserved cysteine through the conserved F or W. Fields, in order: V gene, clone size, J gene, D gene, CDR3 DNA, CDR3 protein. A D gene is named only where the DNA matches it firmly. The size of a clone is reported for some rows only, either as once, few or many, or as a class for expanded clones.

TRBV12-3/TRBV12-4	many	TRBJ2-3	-	TGTGCCAGCAGCCCCTCTACAGGGAGCACAGATACGCAGTATTTT	CASSPSTGSTDTQYF
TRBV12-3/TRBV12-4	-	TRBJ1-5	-	TGTGCCAGCAGTGCCTTCAGGACCCAGCATTTT	CASSAFRTQHF
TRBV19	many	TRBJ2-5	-	TGTGCCAGCTCTCAACTGGCGTCCCAAGAGACCCAGTACTTC	CASSQLASQETQYF
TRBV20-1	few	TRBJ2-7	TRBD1	TGCAGTGGTCTGGACAGGGCCCGTGGGTTCTACGAGCAGTACTTC	CSGLDRARGFYEQYF
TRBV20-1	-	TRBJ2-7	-	TGCAGTGCGGTAATGACGGGTCTCGGCGAGCAGTACTTC	CSAVMTGLGEQYF
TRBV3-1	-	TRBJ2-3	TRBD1	TGTGCCAGCGAGATGACAGGGGGCGGCGCAGATACGCAGTATTTT	CASEMTGGGADTQYF
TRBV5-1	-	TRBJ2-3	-	TGCGCCAGCAGCTTGCTAGGGGTGGACACAGATACGCAGTATTTT	CASSLLGVDTDTQYF
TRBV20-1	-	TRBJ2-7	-	TGCAGTGGCCGGGGACAACTATTCTACGAGCAGTACTTC	CSGRGQLFYEQYF
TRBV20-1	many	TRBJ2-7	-	TGCAGTGCTAGAGACGAATGGCGGGGAGCCCACGAGCAGTACTTC	CSARDEWRGAHEQYF
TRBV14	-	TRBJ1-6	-	TGTGCCAGCAGCCGCGCGGGGACCTATAATTCACCCCTCCACTTT	CASSRAGTYNSPLHF
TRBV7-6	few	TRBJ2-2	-	TGTGCCAGCAGCTTACCGAAAGAGGAGGCCGGGGCCACCGGGGAGCTGTTTTTT	CASSLPKEEAGATGELFF
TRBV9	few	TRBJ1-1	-	TGTGCCAGCAGCGTAGTCCCTCTGAACACTGAAGCTTTCTTT	CASSVVPLNTEAFF
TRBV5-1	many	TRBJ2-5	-	TGCGCCAGCGATAAACTCCCAGGGGAACAGGGCCAAGAGACCCAGTACTTC	CASDKLPGEQGQETQYF
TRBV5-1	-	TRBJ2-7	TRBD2	TGCGCCAGCAGCTTGCCTAGCGGGATGGGGCTGGGCTACGAGCAGTACTTC	CASSLPSGMGLGYEQYF
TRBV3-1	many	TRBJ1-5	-	TGTGCCAGCAGCCCAAGGACAAGCATAGCGCCCCAGCATTTT	CASSPRTSIAPQHF
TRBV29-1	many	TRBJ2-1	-	TGCAGCGTTGATCCCGGGAGCTCCTACAATGAGCAGTTCTTC	CSVDPGSSYNEQFF
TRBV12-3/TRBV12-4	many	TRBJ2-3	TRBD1	TGTGCCAGCAGTCCGGACAGGGGGCAGGAGGACACAGATACGCAGTATTTT	CASSPDRGQEDTDTQYF
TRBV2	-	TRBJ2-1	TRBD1	TGTGCCAGCAGTTTAGGACAGGTCCGCTACAATGAGCAGTTCTTC	CASSLGQVRYNEQFF
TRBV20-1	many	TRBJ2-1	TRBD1	TGCAGTGTTGGACAGGGCACTTTCAATGAGCAGTTCTTC	CSVGQGTFNEQFF
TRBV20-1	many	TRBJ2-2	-	TGCAGTGCTAGAGCGGTTGGATTAGTGGCCGGGGAGCTGTTTTTT	CSARAVGLVAGELFF
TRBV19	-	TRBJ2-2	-	TGTGCCATCGGACGAGCGAACACCGGGGAGCTGTTTTTT	CAIGRANTGELFF
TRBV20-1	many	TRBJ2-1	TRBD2	TGCAGTGCCAAGAAAGCGGGAGACTACAATGAGCAGTTCTTC	CSAKKAGDYNEQFF
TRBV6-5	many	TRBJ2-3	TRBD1	TGTGCCAGCAGTTACAGGGCAGGGGGCGACACAGATACGCAGTATTTT	CASSYRAGGDTDTQYF
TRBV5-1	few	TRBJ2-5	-	TGCGCCAGCAGCTTGGATCCTTCAGGTCGACAGACCCAGTACTTC	CASSLDPSGRQTQYF
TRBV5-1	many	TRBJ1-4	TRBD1	TGCGCCAGCAAGACAGGGGGGGAAGAAAAACTGTTTTTT	CASKTGGEEKLFF
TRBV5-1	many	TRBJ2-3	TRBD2	TGCGCCAGCAGCCCGCGAGCGGGGCTTGATACGCAGTATTTT	CASSPRAGLDTQYF
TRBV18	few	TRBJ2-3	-	TGTGCCAGCTCACCACCGGATGGAACAGATACGCAGTATTTT	CASSPPDGTDTQYF
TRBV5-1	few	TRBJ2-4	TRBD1	TGCGCCAGCAGCTGGACAGGGGCTGCCAAAAACATTCAGTACTTC	CASSWTGAAKNIQYF
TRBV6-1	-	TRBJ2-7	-	TGTGCCAGCAGTGAGACGACCCTAGCTCAGCACGAGCAGTACTTC	CASSETTLAQHEQYF
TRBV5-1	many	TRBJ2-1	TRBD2	TGCGCCAGCAGCTTGGAAGGACTAGCGATCGATGTTGAGCAGTTCTTC	CASSLEGLAIDVEQFF
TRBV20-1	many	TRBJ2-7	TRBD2	TGCAGTGCATATACTAGCGGAGCCTACGAGCAGTACTTC	CSAYTSGAYEQYF
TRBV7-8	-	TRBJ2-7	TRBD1	TGTGCCAGCAGCTTAAGAACAGGGGGCTGGGCCGAGCAGTACTTC	CASSLRTGGWAEQYF
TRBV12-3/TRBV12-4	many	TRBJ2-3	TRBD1	TGTGCCAGCAGTTTTTGGACAGGTGAATCAGATACGCAGTATTTT	CASSFWTGESDTQYF
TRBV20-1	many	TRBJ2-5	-	TGCAGTGCTAGTCGGGACAAGGGGGAGACCCAGTACTTC	CSASRDKGETQYF
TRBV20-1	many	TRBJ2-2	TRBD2	TGCAGTGCATGGGGACTAGCGGGAGATACCGGGGAGCTGTTTTTT	CSAWGLAGDTGELFF
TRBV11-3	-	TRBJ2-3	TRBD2	TGTGCCAGCAGCATGACTAGCGGAGGGTTCACAGATACGCAGTATTTT	CASSMTSGGFTDTQYF
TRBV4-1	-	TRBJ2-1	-	TGCGCCAGCAGCCAGACGGCGGGGAGGATCTCCTACAATGAGCAGTTCTTC	CASSQTAGRISYNEQFF
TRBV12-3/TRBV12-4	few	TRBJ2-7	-	TGTGCCAGCAGTTTAGCCTTATGGCTAGCCTGCGAGCAGTACTTC	CASSLALWLACEQYF
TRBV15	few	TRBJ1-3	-	TGTGCCACCACCCCCCGAGATGGGAACTCTGGAAACACCATATATTTT	CATTPRDGNSGNTIYF
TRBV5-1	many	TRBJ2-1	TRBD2	TGCGCCAGCACGGGACTCCTTAGCGGGAGAGGCAATGAGCAGTTCTTC	CASTGLLSGRGNEQFF
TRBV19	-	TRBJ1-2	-	TGTGCCAGTATGGACCCTTTGGGTAACTATGGCTACACCTTC	CASMDPLGNYGYTF